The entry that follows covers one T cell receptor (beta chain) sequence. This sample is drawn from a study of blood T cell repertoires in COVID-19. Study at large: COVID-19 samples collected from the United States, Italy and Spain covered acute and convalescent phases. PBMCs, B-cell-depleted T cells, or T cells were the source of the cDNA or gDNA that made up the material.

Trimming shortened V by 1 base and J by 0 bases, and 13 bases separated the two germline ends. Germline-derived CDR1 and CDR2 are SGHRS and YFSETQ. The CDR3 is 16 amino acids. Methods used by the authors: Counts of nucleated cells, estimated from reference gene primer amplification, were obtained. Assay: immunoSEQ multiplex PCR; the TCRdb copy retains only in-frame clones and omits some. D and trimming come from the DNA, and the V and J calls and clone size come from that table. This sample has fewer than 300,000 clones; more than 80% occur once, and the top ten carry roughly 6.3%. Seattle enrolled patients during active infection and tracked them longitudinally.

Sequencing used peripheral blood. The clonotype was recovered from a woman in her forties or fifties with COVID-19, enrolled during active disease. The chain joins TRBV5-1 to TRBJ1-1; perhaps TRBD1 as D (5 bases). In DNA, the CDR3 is TGCGCCAGCAGCTTGCAGGCGACAGTCATGAACACTGAAGCTTTCTTT. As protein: CASSLQATVMNTEAFF.